The clone carrying this TCR beta chain has a single count. These data come from a study of cytomegalovirus exposure and HLA in healthy donors. CDR3 length: 16 amino acids. Germline-derived CDR1 and CDR2 are SNHLY and FYNNEI. J lost 3 bases, V lost 2 bases, and 7 bases had no gene match. PCR involved 60 Vbeta and 13 Jbeta primers. Generated by immunoSEQ multiplex PCR, the TCRdb table keeps only in-frame clones and is missing some. The profile shows about 140,000 clones, roughly three quarters of them singletons. J is TRBJ2-3 and V is TRBV2, with 8 bases that match TRBD2. The clonotype comes from a woman in her twenties or thirties in good health and CMV-seronegative. Sequenced material: PBMCs. The CDR3 reads CASSEFTSGLTDTQYF. CDR3 bases: TGTGCCAGCAGTGAATTTACTAGCGGTCTAACAGATACGCAGTATTTT.